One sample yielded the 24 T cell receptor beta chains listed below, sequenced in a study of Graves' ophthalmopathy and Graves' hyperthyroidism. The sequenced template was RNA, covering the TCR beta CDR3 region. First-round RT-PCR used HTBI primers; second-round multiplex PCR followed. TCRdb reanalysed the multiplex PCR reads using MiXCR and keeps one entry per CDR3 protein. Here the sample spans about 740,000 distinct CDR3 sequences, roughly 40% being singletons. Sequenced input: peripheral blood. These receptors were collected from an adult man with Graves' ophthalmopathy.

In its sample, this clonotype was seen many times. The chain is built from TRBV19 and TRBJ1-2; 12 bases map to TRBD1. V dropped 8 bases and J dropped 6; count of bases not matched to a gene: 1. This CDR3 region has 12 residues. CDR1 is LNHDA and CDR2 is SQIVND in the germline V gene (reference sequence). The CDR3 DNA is TGTGCCAGTTGGGACAGGGGGCATGGCTACACCTTC. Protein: CASWDRGHGYTF. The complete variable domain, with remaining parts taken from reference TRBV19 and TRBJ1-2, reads DGGITQSPKYLFRKEGQNVTLSCEQNLNHDAMYWYRQDPGQGLRLIYYSQIVNDFQKGDIAEGYSVSREKKESFPLTVTSAQKNPTAFYLCASWDRGHGYTFGSGTRLTVV.

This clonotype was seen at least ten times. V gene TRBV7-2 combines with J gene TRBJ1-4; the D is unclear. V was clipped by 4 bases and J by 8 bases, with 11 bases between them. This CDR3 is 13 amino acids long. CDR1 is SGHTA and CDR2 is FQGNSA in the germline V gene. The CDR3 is CASSSNRAEKLFF. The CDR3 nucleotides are TGTGCCAGCAGCTCAAACCGGGCCGAAAAACTGTTTTTT.

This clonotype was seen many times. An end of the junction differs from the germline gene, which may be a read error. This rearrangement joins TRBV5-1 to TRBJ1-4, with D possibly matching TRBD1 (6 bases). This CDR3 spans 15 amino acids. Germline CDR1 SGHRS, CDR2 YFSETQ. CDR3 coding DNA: TGCGCCAGCAGTTTGATCGGGACAACAAATGAAAAACTGTTTTTT. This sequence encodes CASSLIGTTNEKLFF.

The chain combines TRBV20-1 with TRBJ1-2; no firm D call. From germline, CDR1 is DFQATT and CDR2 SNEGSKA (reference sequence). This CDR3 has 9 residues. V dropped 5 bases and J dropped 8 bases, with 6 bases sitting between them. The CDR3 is CSASPGYTF. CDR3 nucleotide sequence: TGCAGTGCTTCCCCGGGCTACACCTTC.

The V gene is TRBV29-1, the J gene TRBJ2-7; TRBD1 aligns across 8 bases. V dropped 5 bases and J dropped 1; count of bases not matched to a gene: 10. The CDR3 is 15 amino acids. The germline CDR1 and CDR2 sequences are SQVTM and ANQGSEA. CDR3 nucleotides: TGCAGCGTTAGACAGGGGAATCAGGAATCCTACGAGCAGTACTTC. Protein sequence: CSVRQGNQESYEQYF.

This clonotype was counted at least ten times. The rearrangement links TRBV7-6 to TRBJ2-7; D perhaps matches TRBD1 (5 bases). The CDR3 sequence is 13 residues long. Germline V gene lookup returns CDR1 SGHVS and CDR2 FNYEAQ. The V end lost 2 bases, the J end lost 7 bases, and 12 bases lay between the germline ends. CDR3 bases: TGTGCCAGCAGCTTACCAGCCCAGGGAGAGCAGTACTTC. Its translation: CASSLPAQGEQYF.

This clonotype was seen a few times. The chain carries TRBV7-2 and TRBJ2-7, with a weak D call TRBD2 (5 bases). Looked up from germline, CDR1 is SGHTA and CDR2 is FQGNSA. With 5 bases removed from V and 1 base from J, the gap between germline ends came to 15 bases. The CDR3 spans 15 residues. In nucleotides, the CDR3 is TGTGCCAGCAGCCAAACACGGACGGGGTCCTACGAGCAGTACTTC. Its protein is CASSQTRTGSYEQYF.

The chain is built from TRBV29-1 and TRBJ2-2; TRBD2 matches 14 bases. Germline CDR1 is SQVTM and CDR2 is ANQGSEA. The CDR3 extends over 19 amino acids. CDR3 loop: CSARDVVGTSGGNTGELFF. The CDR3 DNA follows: TGCAGTGCTAGAGATGTGGTTGGGACTAGCGGGGGGAACACCGGGGAGCTGTTTTTT.

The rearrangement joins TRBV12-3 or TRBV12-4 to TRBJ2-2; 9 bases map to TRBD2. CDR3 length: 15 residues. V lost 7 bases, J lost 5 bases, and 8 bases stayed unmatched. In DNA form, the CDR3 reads TGTGCCAGCAACCTAGCGGGGTTAGGAACCGGGGAGCTGTTTTTT. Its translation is CASNLAGLGTGELFF.

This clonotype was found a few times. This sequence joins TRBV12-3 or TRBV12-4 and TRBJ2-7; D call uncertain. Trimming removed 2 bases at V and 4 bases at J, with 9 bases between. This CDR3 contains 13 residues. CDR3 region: CASSLFGPYEQYF. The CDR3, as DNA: TGTGCCAGCAGTTTATTTGGCCCTTACGAGCAGTACTTC.

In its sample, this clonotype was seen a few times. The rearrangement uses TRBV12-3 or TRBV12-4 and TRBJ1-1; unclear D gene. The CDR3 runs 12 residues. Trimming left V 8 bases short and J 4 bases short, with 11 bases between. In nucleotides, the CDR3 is TGTGCCAGCTACGAGGTAGGCACTGAAGCTTTCTTT. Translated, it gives CASYEVGTEAFF.

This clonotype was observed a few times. The chain's CDR3 is CASSSTGQGFSSTEAFF. DNA for the CDR3: TGTGCCAGCAGCTCGACGGGACAGGGATTTTCGAGCACTGAAGCTTTCTTT. The J gene is TRBJ1-1, the V gene TRBV7-9; 9 bases are a match to TRBD1. Germline V CDR1 and CDR2: SEHNR, FQNEAQ (reference sequence). Trimming cost V 4 bases and J 4 bases; bases outside gene matches: 13. CDR3 length: 17 residues.

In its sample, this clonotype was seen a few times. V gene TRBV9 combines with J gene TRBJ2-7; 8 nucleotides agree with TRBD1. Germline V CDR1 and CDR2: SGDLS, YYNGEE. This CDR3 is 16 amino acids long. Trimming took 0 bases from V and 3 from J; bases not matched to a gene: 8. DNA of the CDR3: TGTGCCAGCAGCGTAGCGCAACAGGGGGGCCACTACGAGCAGTACTTC. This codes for CASSVAQQGGHYEQYF.

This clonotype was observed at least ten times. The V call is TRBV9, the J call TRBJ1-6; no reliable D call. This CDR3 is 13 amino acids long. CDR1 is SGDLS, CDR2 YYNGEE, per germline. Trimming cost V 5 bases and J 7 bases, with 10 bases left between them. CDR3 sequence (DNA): TGTGCCAGCAGTCCCGCTCGCAATTCACCCCTCCACTTT. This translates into CASSPARNSPLHF.

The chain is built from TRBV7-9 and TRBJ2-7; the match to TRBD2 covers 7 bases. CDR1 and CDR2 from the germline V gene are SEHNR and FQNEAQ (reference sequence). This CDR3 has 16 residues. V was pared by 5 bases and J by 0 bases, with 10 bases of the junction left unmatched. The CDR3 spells CASSRVGGASSYEQYF. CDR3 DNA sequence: TGTGCCAGCAGCCGCGTGGGAGGGGCCTCCTCCTACGAGCAGTACTTC.

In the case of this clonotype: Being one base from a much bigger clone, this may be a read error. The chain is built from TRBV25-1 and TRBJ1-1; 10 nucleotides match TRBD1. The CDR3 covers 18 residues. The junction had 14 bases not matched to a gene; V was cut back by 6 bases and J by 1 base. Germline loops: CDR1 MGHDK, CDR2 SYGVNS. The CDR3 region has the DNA TGTGCCAGCAGAGAAACGCGACAGGGGGCTTTCTGGAACACTGAAGCTTTCTTT. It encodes CASRETRQGAFWNTEAFF.

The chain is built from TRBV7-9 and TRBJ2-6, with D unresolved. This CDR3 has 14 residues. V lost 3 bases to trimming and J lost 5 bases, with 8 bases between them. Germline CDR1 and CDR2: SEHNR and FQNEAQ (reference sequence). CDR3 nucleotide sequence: TGTGCCAGCAGCTTCGGTTTTAGGGCCAACGTCCTGACTTTC. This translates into CASSFGFRANVLTF.

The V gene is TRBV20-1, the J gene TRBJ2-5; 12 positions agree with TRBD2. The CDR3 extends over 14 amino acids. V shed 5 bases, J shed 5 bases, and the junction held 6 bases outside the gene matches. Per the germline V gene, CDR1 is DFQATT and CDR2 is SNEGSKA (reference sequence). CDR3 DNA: TGCAGTGCTCCGACTAGCGGGAGCCGGGAGACCCAGTACTTC. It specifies CSAPTSGSRETQYF.

CDR3 nucleotides: TGTGCCAGCAGTGTTGGACTAGCCTGCGAGCAGTACTTC. It translates to CASSVGLACEQYF. V gene TRBV2 combines with J gene TRBJ2-7; 8 bases line up with TRBD2. CDR1 is SNHLY, CDR2 FYNNEI, per germline. The V and J ends lost 4 bases and 6 bases, in that order; junction bases with no gene match: 5. This CDR3 is built from 13 residues. Using reference TRBV2 and TRBJ2-7 for the parts outside the CDR3, the full variable domain is EPEVTQTPSHQVTQMGQEVILRCVPISNHLYFYWYRQILGQKVEFLVSFYNNEISEKSEIFDDQFSVERPDGSNFTLKIRSTKLEDSAMYFCASSVGLACEQYFGPGTRLTVT.

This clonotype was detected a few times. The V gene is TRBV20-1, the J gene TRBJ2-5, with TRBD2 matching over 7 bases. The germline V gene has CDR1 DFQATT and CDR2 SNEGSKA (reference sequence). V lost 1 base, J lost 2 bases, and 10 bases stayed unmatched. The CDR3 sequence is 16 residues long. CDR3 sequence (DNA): TGCAGTGCTAGAGGTGCGGGAGTGGCCCCACAAGAGACCCAGTACTTC. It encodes CSARGAGVAPQETQYF.

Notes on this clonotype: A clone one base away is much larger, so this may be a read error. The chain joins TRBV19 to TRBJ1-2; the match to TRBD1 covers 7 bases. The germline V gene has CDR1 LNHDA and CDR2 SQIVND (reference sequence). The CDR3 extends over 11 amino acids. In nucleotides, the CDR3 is TGTGCCAGTAGTATAGAAGGGGGCTGCACCTTC. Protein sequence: CASSIEGGCTF.

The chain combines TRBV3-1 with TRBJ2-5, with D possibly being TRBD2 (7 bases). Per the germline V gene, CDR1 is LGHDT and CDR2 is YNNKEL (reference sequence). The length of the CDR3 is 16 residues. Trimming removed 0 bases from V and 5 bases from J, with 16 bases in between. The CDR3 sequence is CASSQEAGGGQETQYF. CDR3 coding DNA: TGTGCCAGCAGCCAAGAAGCTGGGGGGGGGCAGGAGACCCAGTACTTC.

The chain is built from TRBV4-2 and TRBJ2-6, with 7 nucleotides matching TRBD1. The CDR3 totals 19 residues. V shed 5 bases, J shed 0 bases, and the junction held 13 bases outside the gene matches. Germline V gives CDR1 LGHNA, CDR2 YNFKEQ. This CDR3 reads CASSSGPGTVDSGANVLTF. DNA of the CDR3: TGTGCCAGCAGCTCCGGTCCCGGGACAGTAGACTCTGGGGCCAACGTCCTGACTTTC.

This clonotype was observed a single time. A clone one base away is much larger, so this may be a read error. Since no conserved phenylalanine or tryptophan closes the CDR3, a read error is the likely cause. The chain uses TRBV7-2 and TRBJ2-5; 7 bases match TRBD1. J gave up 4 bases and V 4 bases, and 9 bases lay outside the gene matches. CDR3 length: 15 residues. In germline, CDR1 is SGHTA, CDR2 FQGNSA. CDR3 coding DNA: TGTGCCAGCAGCTCCGTACAGGGGAACGGAGAGACCCAGTACGTC. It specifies CASSSVQGNGETQYV.